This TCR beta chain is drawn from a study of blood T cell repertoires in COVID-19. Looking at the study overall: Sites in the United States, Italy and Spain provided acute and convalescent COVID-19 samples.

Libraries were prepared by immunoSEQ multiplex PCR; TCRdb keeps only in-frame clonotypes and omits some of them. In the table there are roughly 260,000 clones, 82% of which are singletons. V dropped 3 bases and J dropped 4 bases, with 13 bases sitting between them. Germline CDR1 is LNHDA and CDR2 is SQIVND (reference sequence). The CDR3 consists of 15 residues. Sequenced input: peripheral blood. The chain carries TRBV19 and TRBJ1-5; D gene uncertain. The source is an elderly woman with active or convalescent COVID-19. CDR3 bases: TGTGCCAGTAGTATTAGTCAGGCTTTTAATCAGCCCCAGCATTTT. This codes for CASSISQAFNQPQHF.